The rows below give T cell receptor beta chains drawn from one sample of a study of graft-versus-host responses after intestinal transplantation. The table came from immunoSEQ multiplex PCR; TCRdb's copy has only in-frame clones and leaves some out. The table includes over 65,000 clones, approximately 90% detected once. The sequenced sample was PBMCs, obtained 98 days after intestinal transplantation. The origin of the receptors is a human patient who received an intestinal transplant, so some T cells may come from the graft donor. Each CDR3 is given with its conserved first and last residue. Fields, in order: V gene, J gene, clone size, D gene, CDR3 DNA, CDR3 protein. The D gene is left open where the match is weak. Some rows have no size entry. The others give once, few or many, or a class for an expanded clone.

TRBV5-1	TRBJ2-7	NA	TRBD1	TGCGCCAGCAGCGCCGGGACAGGAGCCTACGAGCAGTACTTC	CASSAGTGAYEQYF
TRBV28	TRBJ1-5	NA	NA	TGTGCCAGCAGTTTACAGATAAATCAGCCCCAGCACTTT	CASSLQINQPQHF
TRBV30	TRBJ2-7	NA	NA	TGTGCCTGGAGTGTACCCCTTGCGGGGCTGGGGGAGCAGTACTTC	CAWSVPLAGLGEQYF
TRBV15	TRBJ2-5	NA	TRBD2	TGTGCCACCAGCAGATCGGGACTAGACCAAGAGACCCAGTACTTC	CATSRSGLDQETQYF
TRBV7-2	TRBJ1-6	NA	NA	TGTGCCAGCAGCTTGCAGGGAAGGAGAAGAAATTCACCCCTCCACTTT	CASSLQGRRRNSPLHF
TRBV28	TRBJ1-3	NA	NA	TGTGCCAGCAGTTTCTGGAGCATCCTCTCTGGAAACACCATATATTTT	CASSFWSILSGNTIYF
TRBV29-1	TRBJ2-6	NA	NA	TGCAGCGTTGGTAAGGGCCTTGAGGCCAACGTCCTGACTTTC	CSVGKGLEANVLTF
TRBV4-2	TRBJ2-3	few	NA	TGTGCCAGCAGCCAAGGGGCCTCAGATACGCAGTATTTT	CASSQGASDTQYF
TRBV15	TRBJ2-7	NA	TRBD1	TGTGCCACCAGCAGAGATGGGGGAACAGGGGTGAGCTACGAGCAGTACTTC	CATSRDGGTGVSYEQYF
TRBV5-1	TRBJ1-4	NA	NA	TGCGCCAGCAGCGCCCTACAGAGGAAAGGGCCAACTAATGAAAAACTGTTTTTT	CASSALQRKGPTNEKLFF
TRBV20-1	TRBJ1-2	NA	NA	TGCAGTGCTGCAGGCTATGGCTACACCTTC	CSAAGYGYTF
TRBV9	TRBJ2-3	NA	TRBD2	TGTGCCAGCAGCGATAACTTAAAGCGGGAGATTGGCACAGATACGCAGTATTTT	CASSDNLKREIGTDTQYF
TRBV5-1	TRBJ2-3	NA	NA	TGCGCCAGCAGCTTGAACCACGCTAGAGTTTCAGATACGCAGTATTTT	CASSLNHARVSDTQYF
TRBV6-5	TRBJ2-7	NA	NA	TGTGCCAGCAGTACCAGGGGCCAGCCTTACGAGCAGTACTTC	CASSTRGQPYEQYF